This TCR beta chain was captured by sequencing in a study of beta chain features in type 1 diabetes. A few counts support this clone. The target antigen is unknown. General study results and limits: TCRB CDR3s from Type 1 diabetes patients were moderately but significantly shorter in all four CD4+ subsets.

Since all of the isolated RNA was reverse transcribed, expressed TCRB transcripts were what got sequenced. Clones were read by immunoSEQ multiplex PCR, and TCRdb kept only the in-frame ones, dropping some. The table includes some 640,000 clones, over 12% detected once. CDR3 length: 12 residues. In germline, CDR1 is MNHNY, CDR2 SVGAGI (reference sequence). Trimming cost V 6 bases and J 5 bases, with 9 bases left between them. The receptor was derived from a man younger than 35 with type 1 diabetes. The specimen was naive CD4+ T cells from blood. The chain links TRBV6-6 to TRBJ2-3; D is undetermined. In DNA, the CDR3 is TGTGCCAGCAGCCCAAGGCGAGATACGCAGTATTTT. Its translation: CASSPRRDTQYF.